This section outlines one TCR beta chain sequence together with its context. These data are taken from a study of OX40 agonist ivuxolimab in advanced cancers. Trimming left V 1 base short and J 2 bases short, with 18 bases between. Germline CDR1 reads LNHDA; CDR2 reads SQIVND (reference sequence). The CDR3 has 17 residues. Assay: immunoSEQ multiplex PCR; the TCRdb copy retains only in-frame clones and omits some. The sample includes 65,000 to 90,000 clones, roughly 92% of them seen just once. The receptor's source is an adult with an advanced solid tumor such as melanoma, head and neck, liver or kidney cancer. The chain employs TRBV19 and TRBJ2-7, with D perhaps given as TRBD1 or TRBD2 (5 bases each). Sequences were derived from CD4+ or CD8+ T cells sorted from blood, sampled in a trial of the OX40 agonist ivuxolimab. The CDR3: CASSIALLGESTYEQYF. The CDR3 DNA follows: TGTGCCAGTAGTATAGCCCTCTTAGGGGAGAGCACCTACGAGCAGTACTTC.